Sequencing of this TCR beta chain was carried out in a study of T cells in Graves' hyperthyroidism and ophthalmopathy. This clonotype came up many times. Its antigen is not identified. Each person with ophthalmopathy scored at least 3 on the Clinical Activity Score, reached NOSPECS grade 4 or higher, and had been ill under 3 months. Amplified TCR beta CDR3 regions derived from RNA transcripts. The HTBI primer set served for first-round RT-PCR of the TCR CDR3. One entry per CDR3 protein results from TCRdb running MiXCR on the multiplex PCR reads. The sample has almost 350,000 distinct CDR3 sequences; approximately 18% are singletons. V lost 3 bases and J lost 4; bases outside the gene matches: 7. CDR1 SNHLY and CDR2 FYNNEI come from the germline V gene. This CDR3 has 16 amino acids. Whole-study results and caveats: Ophthalmopathy was identified by the model a median approximately 6.4 months ahead of onset.

V gene TRBV2 combines with J gene TRBJ2-5; 11 bases are a match to TRBD1. Material: blood. This TCR came from a woman in her thirties or forties with Graves' ophthalmopathy. The CDR3 region has the DNA TGTGCCAGCAGTGACGGACAGGGGGCGAGGCGAGAGACCCAGTACTTC. As protein: CASSDGQGARRETQYF. The entire variable domain, with the rest obtained from reference TRBV2 and TRBJ2-5, is as follows: EPEVTQTPSHQVTQMGQEVILRCVPISNHLYFYWYRQILGQKVEFLVSFYNNEISEKSEIFDDQFSVERPDGSNFTLKIRSTKLEDSAMYFCASSDGQGARRETQYFGPGTRLLVL.